Listed below are T cell receptor beta chains from one sample, sequenced in a study of blood T cell repertoires in COVID-19. Only in-frame clones appear in the TCRdb table, and some are missing; sequencing was by immunoSEQ multiplex PCR. The sample lists about 210,000 clones; over 80% were seen once. The sample comprised PBMCs or T cells enriched from blood (not recorded which). These receptors were taken from a man in his late teens or twenties with acute COVID-19. Each CDR3 is given with its conserved first and last residue. The D gene is left open where the match is weak. Size is stated for part of the rows, as once, few or many counts, or as a class when the clone is expanded.

d_call | j_call | clone_size | v_call | cdr3_aa | cdr3_nt
- | TRBJ1-1 | - | TRBV7-2 | CASSFSPWGDTEAFF | TGTGCCAGCAGCTTTAGCCCTTGGGGGGACACTGAAGCTTTCTTT
TRBD1 | TRBJ2-5 | - | TRBV15 | CATSRDLDRAQETQYF | TGTGCCACCAGCAGGGATTTAGACAGGGCGCAAGAGACCCAGTACTTC
- | TRBJ2-3 | once | TRBV27 | CASRGDPADTQYF | TGTGCCAGCAGAGGGGATCCCGCAGATACGCAGTATTTT
TRBD2 | TRBJ2-1 | - | TRBV3-1/TRBV3-2 | CASSQDASGRAGGYNEQFF | TGTGCCAGCAGCCAAGATGCTAGCGGGAGGGCCGGAGGGTACAATGAGCAGTTCTTC
- | TRBJ1-2 | - | TRBV12-3/TRBV12-4 | CASSLDNNYGYTF | TGTGCCAGCAGTTTGGACAACAACTATGGCTACACCTTC
- | TRBJ1-1 | - | TRBV28 | CASSWGRQGSTEAFF | TGTGCCAGCAGTTGGGGGAGGCAGGGAAGCACTGAAGCTTTCTTT
- | TRBJ2-7 | - | TRBV18 | CASSKIADQRAYEQYF | TGTGCCAGCTCGAAGATAGCGGACCAAAGGGCTTACGAGCAGTACTTC
- | TRBJ2-7 | - | TRBV6-2/TRBV6-3 | CASSYVSAPYEQYF | TGTGCCAGCAGTTACGTGAGCGCGCCCTACGAGCAGTACTTC
TRBD1 | TRBJ1-2 | - | TRBV7-2 | CASSSLTGRSGYTF | TGTGCCAGCAGCTCCCTGACAGGGCGGAGTGGCTACACCTTC
- | TRBJ2-1 | few | TRBV10-3 | CAISEIADYNEQFF | TGTGCCATCAGTGAGATAGCGGACTACAATGAGCAGTTCTTC
- | TRBJ1-1 | once | TRBV5-5 | CASSTHGGTTEAFF | TGTGCCAGCAGCACCCACGGAGGGACCACTGAAGCTTTCTTT
- | TRBJ1-6 | - | TRBV6-6 | CASSYSHRDGSPLHF | TGTGCCAGCAGTTACTCGCACAGGGATGGGTCACCCCTCCACTTT
- | TRBJ1-5 | few | TRBV4-1 | CASSRDWSKNQPQHF | TGCGCCAGCAGTCGCGATTGGTCTAAAAATCAGCCCCAGCATTTT
TRBD1 | TRBJ1-4 | - | TRBV7-9 | CASSPGRTGVDEKLFF | TGTGCCAGCAGCCCTGGGCGGACAGGAGTTGATGAAAAACTGTTTTTT
TRBD2 | TRBJ2-3 | - | TRBV28 | CASSRKWEREGVDTQYF | TGTGCCAGCAGCCGGAAGTGGGAGCGGGAGGGTGTAGATACGCAGTATTTT
TRBD1 | TRBJ2-2 | - | TRBV2 | CASSDGQGAGGELFF | TGTGCCAGCAGTGATGGGCAGGGGGCCGGCGGGGAGCTGTTTTTT
TRBD1 | TRBJ2-7 | - | TRBV11-2 | CASSFGQGPYEQYF | TGTGCCAGCAGCTTCGGACAGGGCCCCTACGAGCAGTACTTC
TRBD1 | TRBJ2-7 | - | TRBV5-4 | CASSTTGTGLFRGQYF | TGTGCCAGCAGCACCACCGGGACAGGATTGTTTCGAGGGCAGTACTTC
- | TRBJ2-2 | - | TRBV24-1 | CATSDLHSGKANTGELFF | TGTGCCACCAGTGATTTGCACAGCGGAAAAGCGAACACCGGGGAGCTGTTTTTT
- | TRBJ2-3 | - | TRBV25-1 | CASSAHTDTQYF | TGTGCCAGCAGTGCCCACACAGATACGCAGTATTTT
- | TRBJ2-5 | - | TRBV28 | CASRLDSSQETQYF | TGTGCCAGCAGGCTGGACAGCTCCCAAGAGACCCAGTACTTC
- | TRBJ1-5 | - | TRBV27 | CASSLSTGPLQPQHF | TGTGCCAGCAGTTTATCGACAGGCCCGCTACAGCCCCAGCATTTT
- | TRBJ2-4 | - | TRBV4-3 | CASSQDGSAQEDIQYF | TGCGCCAGCAGCCAAGATGGGTCAGCCCAAGAGGACATTCAGTACTTC
- | TRBJ2-7 | - | TRBV27 | CASSKTGRLEQYF | TGTGCCAGCAGTAAAACAGGGCGTTTAGAGCAGTACTTC
- | TRBJ2-1 | - | TRBV25-1 | CASRLSYNEQFF | TGTGCCAGCCGACTCTCCTACAATGAGCAGTTCTTC
TRBD1 | TRBJ1-5 | - | TRBV11-3 | CASSLTGGFQPQHF | TGTGCCAGCAGCCTGACAGGGGGGTTTCAGCCCCAGCATTTT
- | TRBJ2-1 | - | TRBV4-1 | CASSQGLTLYNEQFF | TGCGCCAGCAGCCAAGGACTTACGCTGTACAATGAGCAGTTCTTC